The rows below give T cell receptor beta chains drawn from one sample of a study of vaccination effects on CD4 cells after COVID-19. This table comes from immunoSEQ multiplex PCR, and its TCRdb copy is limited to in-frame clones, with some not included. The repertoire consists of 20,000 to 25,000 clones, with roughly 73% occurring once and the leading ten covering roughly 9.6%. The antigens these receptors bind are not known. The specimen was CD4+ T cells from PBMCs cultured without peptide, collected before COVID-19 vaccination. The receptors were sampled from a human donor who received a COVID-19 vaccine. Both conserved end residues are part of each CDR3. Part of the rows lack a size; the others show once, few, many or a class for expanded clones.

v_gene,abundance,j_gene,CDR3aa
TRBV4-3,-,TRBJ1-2,CASSQETGGLYGYTF
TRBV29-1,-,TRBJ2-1,CSVVGGGSGNEQFF
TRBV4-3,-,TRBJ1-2,CASSQALQDRNYGYTF
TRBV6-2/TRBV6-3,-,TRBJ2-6,CASSYPTSGANVLTF
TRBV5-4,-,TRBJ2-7,CASSLGQGNSYEQYF
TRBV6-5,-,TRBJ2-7,CASSYSRAGGNEQYF
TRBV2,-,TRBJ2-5,CASSPTGNGETQYF
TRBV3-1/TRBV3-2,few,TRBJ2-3,CASSQQPGGRDTQYF
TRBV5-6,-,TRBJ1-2,CASSLDPGGYTF
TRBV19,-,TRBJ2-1,CASSGRGYNEQFF
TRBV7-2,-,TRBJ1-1,CASSLDRRREAFF
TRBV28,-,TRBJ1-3,CASSLGGFSGNTIYF
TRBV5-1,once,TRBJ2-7,CASSWATGLSSYEQYF
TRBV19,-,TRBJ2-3,CASSIEGTDTQYF
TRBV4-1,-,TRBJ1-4,CASRPGQGAGEKLFF
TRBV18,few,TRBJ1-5,CASSPGTGGGQPQHF
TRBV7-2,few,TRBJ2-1,CASSAGQSSYNEQFF
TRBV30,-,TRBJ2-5,CAWSVRLMETQYF
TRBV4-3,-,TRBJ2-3,CASSQEGTGFSDTQYF
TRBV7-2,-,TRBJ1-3,CASSLVQGAQDTIYF
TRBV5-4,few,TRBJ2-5,CASSLGGTALQETQYF
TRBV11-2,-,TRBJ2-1,CASSLDWLAGVSSEQFF
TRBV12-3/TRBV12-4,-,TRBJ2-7,CASSFGFANEQYF
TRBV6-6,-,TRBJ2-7,CASSYQGGTYEQYF
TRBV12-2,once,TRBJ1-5,CASRLGDVGRLPQPQHF
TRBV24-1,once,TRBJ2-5,CATSDPLDSKETQYF
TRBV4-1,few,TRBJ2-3,CASSRGSYNTDTQYF
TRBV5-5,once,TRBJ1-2,CASSRGTGLHGYTF
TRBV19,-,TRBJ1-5,CASSHRVDQPQHF
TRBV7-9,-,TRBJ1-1,CASSLTGGGEAFF
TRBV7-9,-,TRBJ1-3,CARTGQSGNTIYF
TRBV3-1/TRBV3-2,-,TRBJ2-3,CASSQNSRGRLSDTQYF
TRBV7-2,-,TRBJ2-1,CASSPGTSGVREQFF
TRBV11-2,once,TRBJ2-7,CASSSLSGTRSSYEQYF
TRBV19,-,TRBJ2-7,CASSIGQNSYEQYF
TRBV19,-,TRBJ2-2,CASSYTGELFF
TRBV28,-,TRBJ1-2,CASSLESFYGYTF
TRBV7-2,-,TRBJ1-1,CASSLGPGFNTEAFF
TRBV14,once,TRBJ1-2,CASSPNAYIGQGSGTF
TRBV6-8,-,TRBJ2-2,CASSYPATGELFF
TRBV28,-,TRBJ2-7,CASNALAGFYEQYF
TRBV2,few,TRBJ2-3,CASRLRVTDTQYF
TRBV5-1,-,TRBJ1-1,CASSSPNTEAFF
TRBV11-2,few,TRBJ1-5,CASRGRGNQPQHF
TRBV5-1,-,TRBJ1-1,CASSLAAGGTEAFF
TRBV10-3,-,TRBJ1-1,CAISEWGSVEAFF
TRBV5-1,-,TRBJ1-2,CASSPGQSYGYTF